This passage covers 15 T cell receptor beta chains from one sample sequenced in a study of shared clonotypes between healthy human individuals. Here immunoSEQ multiplex PCR was the method, and the copy in TCRdb shows in-frame clones only, minus some. The sample shows fewer than 600,000 clones, roughly 80% of them seen only once. The sequenced sample was PBMCs. Receptors were obtained from a middle-aged woman in good health. Some clones in this sample may be carry-over from other donors' samples.

The chain couples TRBV7-3 to TRBJ2-1; D not certain. V lost 1 base to trimming and J lost 5 bases, with 6 bases between them. CDR3 length equals 13 residues. CDR1 is SGHTA and CDR2 is FQGTGA in the germline V gene. The CDR3 DNA reads TGTGCCAGCAGCTTAAGAACAGACAATGAGCAGTTCTTC. As protein: CASSLRTDNEQFF.

V and J are TRBV2 and TRBJ1-1; D is possibly TRBD1 (6 bases). The CDR3 length is 13 residues. Trimming stripped 7 bases from V and 4 bases from J, with 13 bases between. Germline lookup yields CDR1 SNHLY and CDR2 FYNNEI. CDR3: CASTKQGPTEAFF. In nucleotides, the CDR3 is TGTGCCAGCACCAAACAGGGCCCCACTGAAGCTTTCTTT.

V gene TRBV6-5 combines with J gene TRBJ2-2; D remains ambiguous. CDR3 length equals 15 residues. The germline CDR1 and CDR2 sequences are MNHEY and SVGAGI. V lost 3 bases and J 2 bases, leaving 10 bases between the germline ends. The CDR3 region is CASSYGQENTGELFF. CDR3 sequence (DNA): TGTGCCAGCAGTTATGGGCAGGAAAACACCGGGGAGCTGTTTTTT.

As concerns this clone: Since a far larger clone is one base different, this is likely a read error. V and J are TRBV30 and TRBJ1-2, with 8 bases that match TRBD1. After removal of 1 base from V and 8 bases from J, the junction contained 6 bases not matched to a gene. The CDR3 totals 13 residues. Germline CDR1 is GTSNPN and CDR2 is SVGIG (reference sequence). The CDR3 loop reads CAWSADRVEGYTF. The CDR3 coding sequence is TGTGCCTGGAGTGCGGACAGGGTAGAAGGCTACACCTTC.

V and J are TRBV25-1 and TRBJ2-5, with D possibly matching TRBD1 (6 bases). V dropped 3 bases and J dropped 2 bases, with 16 bases sitting between them. Germline V gives CDR1 MGHDK, CDR2 SYGVNS. The CDR3 has 16 amino acids. Here the CDR3 DNA reads TGTGCCAGCAGTGACCCCCGGACAGCCCCACAAGAGACCCAGTACTTC. Translation gives CASSDPRTAPQETQYF.

This chain links TRBV7-6 with TRBJ2-5; either TRBD1 or TRBD2 may fit D (5 bases each). V lost 5 bases and J 4 bases, leaving 17 bases between the germline ends. In germline, CDR1 is SGHVS, CDR2 FNYEAQ. This CDR3 has 15 residues. CDR3 sequence reads: CASSLGAGVRETQYF. CDR3 nucleotide sequence: TGTGCCAGCAGCCTAGGGGCGGGCGTGCGAGAGACCCAGTACTTC.

The CDR3 DNA reads as TGTGCCAGTACCCCAAACAGGGGCGGGAATGAAAAACTGTTTTTT. Protein product: CASTPNRGGNEKLFF. The rearrangement uses TRBV19 and TRBJ1-4, with TRBD1 matching over 7 bases. The CDR3 is 15 residues long. V lost 7 bases, J lost 5 bases, and 10 bases stayed unmatched. Germline CDR1 is LNHDA and CDR2 is SQIVND (reference sequence).

This chain joins TRBV9 and TRBJ2-2; D is unclear. V was clipped by 3 bases and J by 9 bases, with 9 bases between them. Germline V gene lookup returns CDR1 SGDLS and CDR2 YYNGEE. The CDR3 has 12 amino acids. The CDR3 loop reads CASSEGPWELFF. CDR3 bases: TGTGCCAGCAGCGAGGGCCCCTGGGAGCTGTTTTTT.

V and J are TRBV5-4 and TRBJ2-3; D possibly corresponds to TRBD2 (6 bases). Trimming removed 4 bases at V and 6 bases at J, with 24 bases between. Looked up from germline, CDR1 is SGHNT and CDR2 is YYREEE (reference sequence). The CDR3 loop spans 17 amino acids. CDR3 protein: CASSPESSGYGWDTQYF. The CDR3 DNA is TGTGCCAGCAGCCCTGAGAGTAGCGGTTACGGGTGGGATACGCAGTATTTT.

The chain employs TRBV28 and TRBJ1-1; 8 bases fit TRBD1. With V trimmed by 3 bases and J by 9 bases, 9 bases remained unmatched. The CDR3 spans 14 residues. Germline V CDR1 and CDR2: MDHEN, SYDVKM. This CDR3 is CASSLQGASVKAFF. The CDR3, as DNA: TGTGCCAGCAGTTTGCAGGGGGCGAGCGTTAAAGCTTTCTTT.

V is TRBV4-1 and J is TRBJ1-3; TRBD1 is a possible D gene (6 bases). This CDR3 contains 15 residues. V was shortened by 3 bases and J by 3 bases, with 12 bases between the two germline ends. The germline V gene encodes CDR1 MGHRA and CDR2 YSYEKL. This CDR3 reads CASSHTGIGGNTIYF. The CDR3 coding sequence is TGCGCCAGCAGCCACACAGGGATAGGTGGAAACACCATATATTTT.

This clone has at least ten counts. This rearrangement joins TRBV5-1 to TRBJ2-1; TRBD2 matches at 10 bases. Germline CDR1 SGHRS, CDR2 YFSETQ. The CDR3 has 14 amino acids. V dropped 7 bases and J dropped 7; count of bases not matched to a gene: 8. CDR3 coding DNA: TGCGCCAGCGGGCCGGGACTAGCGACAAATGAGCAGTTCTTC. Translated: CASGPGLATNEQFF.

The chain uses TRBV10-3 and TRBJ1-5, with D maybe TRBD1 (6 bases). Between the trimmed V and J ends, which lost 11 bases and 5 bases, there was a span of 13 bases. Germline-derived CDR1 and CDR2 are ENHRY and SYGVKD. This CDR3 spans 12 amino acids. As DNA, the CDR3 is TGTGCCTCACAGGAGGGGGATCAGCCCCAGCATTTT. Translated, it gives CASQEGDQPQHF.

The chain couples TRBV15 to TRBJ1-2; maybe TRBD1 (6 bases). This CDR3 is built from 14 residues. The V end was cut by 0 bases, the J end by 7 bases, with 12 bases between. Germline values: CDR1 LNHNV, CDR2 YYDKDF (reference sequence). The CDR3 region is CATSRDRGAGGYTF. The CDR3, as DNA: TGTGCCACCAGCAGAGATCGGGGGGCGGGTGGCTACACCTTC.

The rearrangement links TRBV5-1 to TRBJ2-5; TRBD1 aligns across 9 bases. The J call may be wrong; the DNA end is better matched by TRBJ2-7. CDR3 length: 15 amino acids. Looked up from germline, CDR1 is SGHRS and CDR2 is YFSETQ. Written as DNA, the CDR3 is TGCGCCAGCAGCCTAGGGACAGGGCCGGGCTACGAGCAGTACTTC. Translated: CASSLGTGPGYEQYF.